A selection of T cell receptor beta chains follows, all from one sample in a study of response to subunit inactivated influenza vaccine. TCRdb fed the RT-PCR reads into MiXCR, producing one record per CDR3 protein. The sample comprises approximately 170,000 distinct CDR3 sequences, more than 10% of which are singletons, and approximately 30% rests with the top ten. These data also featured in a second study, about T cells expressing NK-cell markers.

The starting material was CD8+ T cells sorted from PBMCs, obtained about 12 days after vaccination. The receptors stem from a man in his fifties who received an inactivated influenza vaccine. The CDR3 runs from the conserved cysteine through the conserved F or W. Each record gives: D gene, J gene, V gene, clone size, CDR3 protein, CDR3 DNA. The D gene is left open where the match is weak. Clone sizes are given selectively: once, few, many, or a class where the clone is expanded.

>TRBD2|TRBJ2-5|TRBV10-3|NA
CAISRLAGDNQETQYF
TGTGCCATCAGCCGACTAGCGGGGGACAACCAAGAGACCCAGTACTTC
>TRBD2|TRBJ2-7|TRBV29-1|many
CSVAGLAGASYEQYF
TGCAGCGTCGCGGGACTAGCGGGAGCCTCCTACGAGCAGTACTTC
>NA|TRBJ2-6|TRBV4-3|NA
CASSQESGLSTGANVLTF
TGCGCCAGCAGCCAAGAGTCGGGGCTGTCAACTGGGGCCAACGTCCTGACTTTC
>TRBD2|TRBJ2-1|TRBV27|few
CASSLYGRAVDEQFF
TGTGCCAGCAGTTTATACGGGAGGGCCGTGGATGAGCAGTTCTTC
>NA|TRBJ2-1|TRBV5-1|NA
CASSLRGYEQFF
TGCGCCAGCAGCTTGCGTGGGTATGAGCAGTTCTTC
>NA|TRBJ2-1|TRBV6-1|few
CASSPGLMYNEQFF
TGTGCCAGCAGTCCAGGGTTGATGTACAATGAGCAGTTCTTC
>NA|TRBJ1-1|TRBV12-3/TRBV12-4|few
CASSFDGPNTEAFF
TGTGCCAGCAGTTTCGACGGACCGAACACTGAAGCTTTCTTT
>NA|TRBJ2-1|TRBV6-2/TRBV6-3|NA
CASGYLYYNEQFF
TGTGCCAGCGGTTATTTGTACTACAATGAGCAGTTCTTC
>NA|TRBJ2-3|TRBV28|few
CASSPLPISTDTQYF
TGTGCCAGCAGCCCCCTTCCGATTTCCACAGATACGCAGTATTTT
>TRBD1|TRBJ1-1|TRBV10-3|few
CAISGGQDSRMNTEAFF
TGTGCCATCAGCGGCGGACAGGACAGCCGCATGAACACTGAAGCTTTCTTT
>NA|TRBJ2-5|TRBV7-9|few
CASRDRSQETQYF
TGTGCCAGCAGAGACAGGTCCCAAGAGACCCAGTACTTC
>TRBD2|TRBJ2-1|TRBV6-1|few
CASSETSGPYNEQFF
TGTGCCAGCAGTGAGACTAGCGGCCCCTACAATGAGCAGTTCTTC
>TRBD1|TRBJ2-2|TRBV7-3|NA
CASSAHRGTGELFF
TGTGCCAGCAGCGCCCACAGGGGCACCGGGGAGCTGTTTTTT
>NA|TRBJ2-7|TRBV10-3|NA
CAISESSRISYEQYF
TGTGCCATCAGTGAGTCTTCGAGGATCTCCTACGAGCAGTACTTC
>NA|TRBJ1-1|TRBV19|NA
CASSTGRTEAFF
TGTGCCAGTAGCACAGGGCGCACTGAAGCTTTCTTT
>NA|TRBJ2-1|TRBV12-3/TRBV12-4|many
CASSLGTVYNEQFF
TGTGCCAGCAGTTTAGGGACAGTTTACAATGAGCAGTTCTTC
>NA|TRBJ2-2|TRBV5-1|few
CASSLGRGAGELFF
TGCGCCAGCAGCTTGGGTCGCGGGGCCGGGGAGCTGTTTTTT
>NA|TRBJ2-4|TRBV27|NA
CASSLSAFKNIQYF
TGTGCCAGCAGTTTATCTGCCTTCAAAAACATTCAGTACTTC
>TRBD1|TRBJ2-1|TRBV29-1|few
CSVRGQGYNEQFF
TGCAGCGTTCGAGGACAGGGGTACAATGAGCAGTTCTTC
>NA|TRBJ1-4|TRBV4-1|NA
CASSQAFRTNEKLFF
TGCGCCAGCAGCCAAGCTTTCAGGACTAATGAAAAACTGTTTTTT
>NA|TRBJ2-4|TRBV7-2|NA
CASSLIFPGDIQYF
TGTGCCAGCAGCTTAATATTCCCTGGGGACATTCAGTACTTC
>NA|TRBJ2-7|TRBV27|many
CASSFSAELSYEQYF
TGTGCCAGCAGTTTTTCGGCAGAGCTCTCCTACGAGCAGTACTTC
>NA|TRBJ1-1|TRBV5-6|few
CASSLVQSEAFF
TGTGCCAGCAGCTTGGTTCAGAGTGAAGCTTTCTTT
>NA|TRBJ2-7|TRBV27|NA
CASSIGTRGEQYF
TGTGCCAGCAGTATCGGGACGAGGGGCGAGCAGTACTTC
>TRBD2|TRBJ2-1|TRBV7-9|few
CASSPAGLAGEKEQFF
TGTGCCAGCAGCCCAGCGGGGTTAGCGGGAGAAAAGGAGCAGTTCTTC
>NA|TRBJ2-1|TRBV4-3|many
CASSPGRTLGNEQFF
TGCGCCAGCAGCCCGGGACGCACGTTAGGCAATGAGCAGTTCTTC
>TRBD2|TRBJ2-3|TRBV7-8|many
CASSLAFGLAGISSTDTQYF
TGTGCCAGCAGCTTAGCGTTCGGGCTAGCGGGGATATCTAGCACAGATACGCAGTATTTT
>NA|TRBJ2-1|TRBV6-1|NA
CASSQRTVYEQFF
TGTGCCAGCAGTCAAAGGACAGTTTATGAGCAGTTCTTC
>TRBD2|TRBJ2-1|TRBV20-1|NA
CSARTSGTYEQFF
TGCAGTGCTAGGACTAGCGGGACCTATGAGCAGTTCTTC
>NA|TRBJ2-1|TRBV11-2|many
CASSLVGSYNEQFF
TGTGCCAGCAGCTTAGTGGGCTCCTACAATGAGCAGTTCTTC
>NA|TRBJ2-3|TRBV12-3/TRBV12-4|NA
CASTWGSLTDTQYF
TGTGCCAGCACCTGGGGGTCCCTAACAGATACGCAGTATTTT
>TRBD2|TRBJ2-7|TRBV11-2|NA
CASSIFSGLAGGPLDEQYF
TGTGCCAGCAGCATCTTTTCGGGACTAGCGGGGGGGCCTTTGGACGAGCAGTACTTC
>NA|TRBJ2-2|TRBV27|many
CASRAGTGELFF
TGTGCCAGCAGAGCGGGCACCGGGGAGCTGTTTTTT
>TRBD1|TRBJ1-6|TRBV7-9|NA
CASSSQGVSPLHF
TGTGCCAGCAGCTCGCAGGGGGTTTCACCCCTCCACTTT
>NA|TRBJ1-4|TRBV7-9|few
CASSLGPLQKLFF
TGTGCCAGCAGCTTAGGGCCTTTGCAAAAACTGTTTTTT
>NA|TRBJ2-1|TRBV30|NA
CAWSVVGEQFF
TGTGCCTGGAGTGTCGTAGGTGAGCAGTTCTTC
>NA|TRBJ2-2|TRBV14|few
CASSQVGAGMNTGELFF
TGTGCCAGCAGCCAAGTTGGGGCAGGCATGAACACCGGGGAGCTGTTTTTT